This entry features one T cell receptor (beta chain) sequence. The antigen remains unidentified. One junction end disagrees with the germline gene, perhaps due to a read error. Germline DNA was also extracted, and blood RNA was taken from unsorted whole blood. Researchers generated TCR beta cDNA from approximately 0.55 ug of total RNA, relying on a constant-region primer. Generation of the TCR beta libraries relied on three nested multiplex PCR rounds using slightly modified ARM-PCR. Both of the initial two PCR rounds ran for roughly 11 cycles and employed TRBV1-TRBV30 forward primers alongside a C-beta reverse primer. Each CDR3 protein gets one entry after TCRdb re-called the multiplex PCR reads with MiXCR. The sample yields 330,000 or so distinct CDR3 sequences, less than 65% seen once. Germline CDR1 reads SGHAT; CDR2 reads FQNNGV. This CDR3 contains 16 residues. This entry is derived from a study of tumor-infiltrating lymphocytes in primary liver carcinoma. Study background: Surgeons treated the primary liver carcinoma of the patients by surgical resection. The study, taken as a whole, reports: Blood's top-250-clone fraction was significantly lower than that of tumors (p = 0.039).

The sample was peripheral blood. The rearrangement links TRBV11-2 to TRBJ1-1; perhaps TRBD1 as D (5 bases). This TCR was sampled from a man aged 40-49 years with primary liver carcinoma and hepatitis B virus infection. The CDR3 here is CASNLPYWGTGTEAFF. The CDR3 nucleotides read TGTGCCAGCAACTTACCCTACTGGGGGACGGGAACTGAAGCTTTCTTT.